This T cell receptor (beta chain) was captured by sequencing in a study of regulatory T cells in long-lasting Graves disease. To make TCR beta libraries, researchers used iRepertoire HTBI primers and Arm-PCR of CDR3 regions. Each CDR3 protein gets one entry after TCRdb re-called the multiplex PCR reads with MiXCR. Of 300,000 to 400,000 distinct CDR3 sequences listed, about 20% are singletons. Specified time point: persistent/refractory GD, antithyroid drugs over 5 years with positive TRAb. The TCR library used RNA extracted from PBMCs. This clonotype was obtained from a female donor with Graves disease. Material: peripheral blood mononuclear cells (PBMCs), obtained when the disease was refractory, from a patient treated with antithyroid drugs.

The CDR3 sequence is CASSQDPADSNQPQHF. The CDR3 bases are TGTGCCAGCAGCCAAGATCCCGCGGATAGCAATCAGCCCCAGCATTTT. V usage is TRBV3-1 and J usage is TRBJ1-5; D remains ambiguous. V was pared by 0 bases and J by 0 bases, with 9 bases between. The CDR3 spans 16 residues. CDR1 is LGHDT, CDR2 YNNKEL, per germline (reference sequence).